The 19 T cell receptor beta chains in this list originate from one sample, sequenced in a study of radiation and T cells in renal cell carcinoma. TCRdb's copy holds only in-frame clones and misses some; the assay was immunoSEQ multiplex PCR. The sample lists around 64,000 clones; approximately 80% were seen once. Time point: baseline pretreatment blood. As to treatment: 15 Gy SBRT to primary tumor, nephrectomy 4 weeks later. The input for sequencing was blood, taken from a patient whose treatment included radiotherapy and nephrectomy. Receptors were obtained from a man in his 60s with renal cell carcinoma.

The rearrangement uses TRBV7-9 and TRBJ2-7, with 7 bases aligning to TRBD1. Germline CDR1 reads SEHNR; CDR2 reads FQNEAQ (reference sequence). J lost 1 base, V lost 5 bases, and 11 bases had no gene match. CDR3 length: 16 residues. CDR3 sequence (DNA): TGTGCCAGCAGCCCAGCGACAGGGACATATTCCTACGAGCAGTACTTC. Its translation is CASSPATGTYSYEQYF.

J is TRBJ2-7 and V is TRBV20-1, with a weak D call TRBD2 (6 bases). Trimming took off 6 bases at V and 5 bases at J, with 11 bases between the two ends. Germline V gene lookup returns CDR1 DFQATT and CDR2 SNEGSKA (reference sequence). The CDR3 totals 11 residues. The CDR3 sequence is CSAGRSDEQYV. CDR3 DNA: TGCAGTGCGGGGAGGTCCGACGAGCAGTACGTC.

The CDR3 sequence is CASRPGTGGVYEQYV. In DNA, the CDR3 is TGTGCCAGCAGGCCCGGGACAGGGGGTGTCTACGAGCAGTACGTC. The chain employs TRBV28 and TRBJ2-7, with 11 nucleotides matching TRBD1. Trimming took 6 bases from V and 3 from J; bases not matched to a gene: 7. Germline-derived CDR1 and CDR2 are MDHEN and SYDVKM. The CDR3 is made up of 15 amino acids.

There are a few counts of this clone. The V and J genes are TRBV6-6 and TRBJ1-4; maybe TRBD1 (6 bases). The CDR3 sequence is 14 residues long. V lost 6 bases to trimming and J lost 5 bases, with 13 bases between them. Germline V lookup: CDR1 MNHNY, CDR2 SVGAGI (reference sequence). The CDR3 DNA reads as TGTGCCAGCAGGGATATGGACAGAAATGAAAAACTGTTTTTT. Protein sequence: CASRDMDRNEKLFF.

The chain has TRBV29-1 and TRBJ1-3; perhaps TRBD1 as D (5 bases). V dropped 7 bases and J dropped 0 bases, with 7 bases sitting between them. Germline CDR1 reads SQVTM; CDR2 reads ANQGSEA. CDR3 size: 12 residues. The DNA of the CDR3 is TGCAGCGGACAGACCTCTGGAAACACCATATATTTT. This encodes CSGQTSGNTIYF.

The J gene is TRBJ1-6, the V gene TRBV6-1; TRBD1 agrees at 11 bases. CDR1 and CDR2 from the germline V gene are MNHNS and SASEGT. The V gene end was trimmed by 7 bases and the J gene end by 6 bases; junction bases not matched to a gene: 5. CDR3 length: 15 residues. The CDR3 bases are TGTGCCAGCACCGGACAGGGGGCTTCTAATTCACCCCTCCACTTT. Translated, it gives CASTGQGASNSPLHF.

The chain carries TRBV5-5 and TRBJ2-5, with TRBD1 identical over 9 bases. Losses at the gene ends were 4 bases for V and 5 bases for J; bases not matched to a gene: 12. CDR3 length: 16 residues. Germline V gene data show CDR1 as SGHKS and CDR2 as YYEKEE (reference sequence). As DNA, the CDR3 is TGTGCCAGCAGCGGAAGACAGGGGGACCCCCGGGAGACCCAGTACTTC. It codes for CASSGRQGDPRETQYF. The variable domain in full, completed from reference TRBV5-5 and TRBJ2-5, reads DAGVTQSPTHLIKTRGQQVTLRCSPISGHKSVSWYQQVLGQGPQFIFQYYEKEERGRGNFPDRFSARQFPNYSSELNVNALLLGDSALYLCASSGRQGDPRETQYFGPGTRLLVL.

This chain links TRBV10-3 with TRBJ2-5; 11 positions match TRBD2. The trim removed 2 bases at V and 1 base at J, leaving 6 bases unmatched. CDR1 and CDR2 from the germline V gene are ENHRY and SYGVKD. The CDR3 has 17 residues. CDR3 DNA sequence: TGTGCCATCAGTGAGAGGGCTAGCGGGGGGATCCAAGAGACCCAGTACTTC. Translation gives CAISERASGGIQETQYF.

This chain connects TRBV10-3 to TRBJ1-2; 7 nucleotides agree with TRBD1. Trimming took 3 bases from V and 6 from J; bases not matched to a gene: 7. Per germline, CDR1 ENHRY and CDR2 SYGVKD. This CDR3 is 14 amino acids long. The CDR3 spells CAISEYRGSDGYTF. CDR3 sequence (DNA): TGTGCCATCAGTGAATACAGGGGATCTGATGGCTACACCTTC.

This clone was picked up one time. The V and J genes are TRBV9 and TRBJ1-1, with TRBD1 matching over 7 bases. This CDR3 has 14 amino acids. From germline, CDR1 is SGDLS and CDR2 YYNGEE. V shed 5 bases, J shed 5 bases, and the junction held 9 bases outside the gene matches. The CDR3 nucleotides read TGTGCCAGCAGTGTTGACAGGGAGAGGACTGAAGCTTTCTTT. The encoded protein is CASSVDRERTEAFF.

This clone was seen a handful of times. This chain joins TRBV4-1 and TRBJ1-1; D is ambiguous. Germline lookup yields CDR1 MGHRA and CDR2 YSYEKL. The CDR3 sequence is 15 residues long. Trimming stripped 0 bases from V and 2 bases from J, with 10 bases between. The CDR3 coding sequence is TGCGCCAGCAGCCAAGATTTTTGGTTCAACACTGAAGCTTTCTTT. This sequence encodes CASSQDFWFNTEAFF.

The rearrangement joins TRBV6-6 to TRBJ2-2; tentatively, D is TRBD2 (5 bases). The CDR3 is 14 amino acids. Germline assignment: CDR1 MNHNY and CDR2 SVGAGI (reference sequence). Trimming left V 5 bases short and J 7 bases short, with 14 bases between. For the CDR3, the DNA is TGTGCCAGCAGTAGGACTGGGGAAGGCGGGGAGCTGTTTTTT. Amino acid sequence: CASSRTGEGGELFF.

In DNA, the CDR3 is TGCGCCAGCAGCTTTGTCGGGGGGGCGTACGAGCAGTACTTC. Residues: CASSFVGGAYEQYF. The J gene is TRBJ2-7, the V gene TRBV5-1, with 8 positions matching TRBD2. V gave up 2 bases and J gave up 4 bases; unmatched junction bases: 5. The V gene's germline CDR1 is SGHRS and CDR2 YFSETQ. The CDR3 has 14 amino acids.

The chain couples TRBV5-1 to TRBJ2-3; D ambiguous. The germline V gene has CDR1 SGHRS and CDR2 YFSETQ. V was shortened by 4 bases and J by 2 bases, with 14 bases between the two germline ends. The CDR3 runs to 15 residues. CDR3 coding DNA: TGCGCCAGCAGCCCGACGGGCCCCACCACAGATACGCAGTATTTT. Protein product: CASSPTGPTTDTQYF.

In this sample, this clone turned up once. The chain is built from TRBV25-1 and TRBJ2-5, with D possibly being TRBD2 (5 bases). The CDR3 totals 14 residues. V shed 7 bases and J shed 4 bases, with 16 bases lying between them. The V gene's germline CDR1 is MGHDK and CDR2 SYGVNS. The CDR3 DNA sequence: TGTGCCAGCACTAGAACGGGGTTCGGAGAGACCCAGTACTTC. Its protein product is CASTRTGFGETQYF.

The V call is TRBV18, the J call TRBJ2-5; 9 bases match TRBD2. This CDR3 is 16 amino acids long. V lost 0 bases and J lost 4; bases outside the gene matches: 6. Germline V gives CDR1 KGHSH, CDR2 LQKENI. The CDR3 DNA reads as TGTGCCAGCTCACCACCGGGACTAGCATCCCCAGAGACCCAGTACTTC. This encodes CASSPPGLASPETQYF.

The rearrangement joins TRBV7-2 to TRBJ1-5, with a weak D call TRBD1 (5 bases). The V and J ends lost 1 base and 8 bases respectively, with 12 bases between them. This CDR3 is built from 14 residues. In germline, CDR1 is SGHTA, CDR2 FQGNSA. CDR3 in amino acids: CASSLGGLREPQHF. The DNA of the CDR3 is TGTGCCAGCAGCTTAGGGGGGTTGAGGGAGCCCCAGCATTTT.

The chain is built from TRBV6-1 and TRBJ2-2; TRBD1 matches at 7 bases. The J segment lost 0 bases and the V segment lost 2 bases, leaving 3 bases of the junction unmatched. The CDR3 is 16 residues long. Germline lookup yields CDR1 MNHNS and CDR2 SASEGT. CDR3 bases: TGTGCCAGCAGTGAACAGGGGACAGCGAACACCGGGGAGCTGTTTTTT. Its protein product is CASSEQGTANTGELFF.

This chain connects TRBV14 to TRBJ1-3; tentative D call: TRBD1 (6 bases). Between the trimmed V and J ends, which lost 5 bases and 0 bases, there was a span of 11 bases. CDR3 length equals 15 residues. Per the germline V gene, CDR1 is SGHDN and CDR2 is FVKESK. The CDR3 DNA sequence: TGTGCCAGCAGCAGGGGGGGTCACTCTGGAAACACCATATATTTT. Its protein product is CASSRGGHSGNTIYF.